This TCR beta chain originates from a study of graft-versus-host responses after intestinal transplantation. Remarks on this clone: Its antigen is undetermined.

The table came from immunoSEQ multiplex PCR; TCRdb's copy has only in-frame clones and leaves some out. Of 85,000 to 90,000 clones listed, roughly 92% were seen once; the top ten hold around 0.33%. Whole-study findings and limits: GvH clones detected in recipient marrow included some appearing first in ileum or blood.

The clonotype was recovered from a human donor who received an intestinal transplant. Specimen: unstimulated CD4+ T cells sorted from spleen or lymph node cells, collected before intestinal transplant.

The CDR3 DNA sequence: TGTGCCAGCTCACCAGAGAAGGGGACAGCCTATGGCTACACCTTC. Its translation is CASSPEKGTAYGYTF. The chain recombines TRBV18 with TRBJ1-2, with 7 bases aligning to TRBD1. The V gene end was trimmed by 2 bases and the J gene end by 4 bases; junction bases not matched to a gene: 7. The CDR3 is 15 amino acids. Germline CDR1 is KGHSH and CDR2 is LQKENI.